This entry concerns a single TCR beta chain. Antigen: not known. As to time point: longitudinal time-point 1 (baseline). The authors produced cDNA by 5'RACE using 10-nucleotide random UMIs. Whenever a sequencing run was performed, it yielded over 160 million TCR-beta sequences from 15-18 subjects. TCRdb reprocessed the 5' RACE reads via MiXCR and lists one record per CDR3 protein. The sample holds tens of thousands of distinct CDR3 sequences, over 8.5% seen once. This sample is drawn from a study of neurological immune-mediated disorders. General observations from the study: While HTLV-1-associated myelopathy showed the greatest TCR clonal expansion, multiple sclerosis showed the least, falling below healthy controls. Expanded clones shared no CDR3 amino acid sequences across subjects, suggesting private repertoires in all groups.

The receptor was isolated from a male donor with HTLV-1-associated myelopathy (HAM/TSP). The sequenced material came from PBMCs.

The CDR3 coding sequence is TGCAGTGCAAGCCCTGATCAAAATCAGCCCCAGTATTTT. It specifies CSASPDQNQPQYF. The chain couples TRBV20-1 to TRBJ1-5; D is undetermined. Gene TRBJ2-3 matches the end of the DNA better, so the J call may be wrong. Per the germline V gene, CDR1 is DFQATT and CDR2 is SNEGSKA (reference sequence). CDR3 length equals 13 residues.